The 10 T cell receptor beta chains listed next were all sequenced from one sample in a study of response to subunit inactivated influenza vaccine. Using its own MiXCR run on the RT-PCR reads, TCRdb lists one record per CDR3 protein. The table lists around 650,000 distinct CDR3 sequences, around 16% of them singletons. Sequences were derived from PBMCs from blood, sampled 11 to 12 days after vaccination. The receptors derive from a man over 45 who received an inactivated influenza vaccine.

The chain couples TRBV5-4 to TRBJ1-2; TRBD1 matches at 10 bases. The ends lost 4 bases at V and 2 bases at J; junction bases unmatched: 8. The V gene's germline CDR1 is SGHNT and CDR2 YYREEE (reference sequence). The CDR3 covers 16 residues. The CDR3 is CASSRLGTGENYGYTF. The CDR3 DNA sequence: TGTGCCAGCAGCCGACTCGGGACAGGGGAGAACTATGGCTACACCTTC.

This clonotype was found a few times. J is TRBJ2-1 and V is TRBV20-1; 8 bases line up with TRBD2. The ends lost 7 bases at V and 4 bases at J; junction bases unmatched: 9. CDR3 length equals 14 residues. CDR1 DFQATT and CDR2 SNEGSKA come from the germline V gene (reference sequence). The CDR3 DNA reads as TGCAGTGGCGGTATTAGCGGGATGTACAATGAGCAGTTCTTC. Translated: CSGGISGMYNEQFF.

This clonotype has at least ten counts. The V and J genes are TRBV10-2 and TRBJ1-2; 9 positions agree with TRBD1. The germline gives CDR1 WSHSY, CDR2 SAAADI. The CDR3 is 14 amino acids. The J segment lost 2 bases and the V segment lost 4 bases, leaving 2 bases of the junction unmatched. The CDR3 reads CASSAGTGNYGYTF. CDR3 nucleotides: TGCGCCAGCAGTGCCGGGACAGGGAACTATGGCTACACCTTC.

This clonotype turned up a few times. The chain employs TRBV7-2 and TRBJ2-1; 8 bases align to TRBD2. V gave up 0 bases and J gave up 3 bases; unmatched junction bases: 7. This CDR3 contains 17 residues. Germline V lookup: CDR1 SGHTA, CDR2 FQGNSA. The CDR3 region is CASSLAGGVGFYNEQFF. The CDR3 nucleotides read TGTGCCAGCAGCTTAGCCGGGGGGGTGGGATTCTACAATGAGCAGTTCTTC.

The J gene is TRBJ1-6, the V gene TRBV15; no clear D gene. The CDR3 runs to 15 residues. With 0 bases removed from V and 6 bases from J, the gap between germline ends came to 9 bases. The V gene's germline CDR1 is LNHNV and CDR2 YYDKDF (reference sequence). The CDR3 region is CATSRERGSNSPLHF. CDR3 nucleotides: TGTGCCACCAGCAGAGAACGGGGTAGTAATTCACCCCTCCACTTT.

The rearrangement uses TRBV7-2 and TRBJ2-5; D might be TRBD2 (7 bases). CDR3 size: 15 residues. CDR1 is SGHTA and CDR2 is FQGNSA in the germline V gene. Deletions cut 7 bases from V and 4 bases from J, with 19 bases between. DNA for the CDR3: TGTGCCAGCAACATTAGGGGCGGGGGCTCAGAGACCCAGTACTTC. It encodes CASNIRGGGSETQYF. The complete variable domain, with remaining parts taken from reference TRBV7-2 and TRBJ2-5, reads GAGVSQSPSNKVTEKGKDVELRCDPISGHTALYWYRQSLGQGLEFLIYFQGNSAPDKSGLPSDRFSAERTGGSVSTLTIQRTQQEDSAVYLCASNIRGGGSETQYFGPGTRLLVL.

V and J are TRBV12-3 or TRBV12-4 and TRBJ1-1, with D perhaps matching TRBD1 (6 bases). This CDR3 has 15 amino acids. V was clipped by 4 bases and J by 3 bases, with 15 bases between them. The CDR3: CASSSRGIVDTEAFF. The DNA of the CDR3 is TGTGCCAGCAGTTCTAGGGGGATAGTTGACACTGAAGCTTTCTTT.

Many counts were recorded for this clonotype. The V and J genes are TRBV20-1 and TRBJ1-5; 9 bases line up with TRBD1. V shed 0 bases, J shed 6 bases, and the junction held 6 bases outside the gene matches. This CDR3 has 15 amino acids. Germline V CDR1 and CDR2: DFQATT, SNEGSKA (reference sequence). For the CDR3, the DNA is TGCAGTGCTAGAGATTTGGGACAGGGAGGTCAGCCCCAGCATTTT. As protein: CSARDLGQGGQPQHF.

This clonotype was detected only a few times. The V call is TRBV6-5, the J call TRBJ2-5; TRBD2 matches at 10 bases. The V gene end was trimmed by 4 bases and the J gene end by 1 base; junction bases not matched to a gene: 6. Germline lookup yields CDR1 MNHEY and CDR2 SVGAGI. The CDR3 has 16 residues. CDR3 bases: TGTGCCAGCAGTTCTAAAGCGGGGGGGATCCAAGAGACCCAGTACTTC. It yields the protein CASSSKAGGIQETQYF.

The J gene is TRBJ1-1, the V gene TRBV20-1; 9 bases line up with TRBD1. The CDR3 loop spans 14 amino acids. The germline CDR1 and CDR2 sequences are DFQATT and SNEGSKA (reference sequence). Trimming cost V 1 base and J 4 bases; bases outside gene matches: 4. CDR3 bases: TGCAGTGCTAGAGGCGACAGGGGGTCCACTGAAGCTTTCTTT. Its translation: CSARGDRGSTEAFF.